Sequencing of this T cell receptor beta chain was carried out in a study of T-cell memory formation after mild COVID-19. The study's findings and limits: Some responding clones appeared in pre-infection memory, suggesting cross-reactive memory joined.

From 5'RACE with constant-segment primers came TCR alpha and TCR beta cDNA libraries that carried sample barcodes and UMIs. TCRdb itself ran the 5' RACE reads through MiXCR, one entry per CDR3 protein. The sample lists hundreds of thousands of distinct CDR3 sequences, over 13% seen once, with roughly a fifth in the top ten. There are 14 residues in the CDR3. Germline assignment: CDR1 SGHRS and CDR2 YFSETQ. Trimming took 0 bases from V and 9 from J, leaving 13 bases between them. The table lists this clonotype with many counts. Antigen unknown. The source material was PBMCs or a T cell subset sorted from them (not recorded which). The clonotype originates from a man aged 18-30 years who had mild COVID-19 (a few samples of this study predate the infection). Cell type and time point are not known. The rearrangement links TRBV5-1 to TRBJ2-1; D remains ambiguous. The CDR3 loop is CASSLELRLTEQFF. In nucleotides, the CDR3 is TGCGCCAGCAGCTTGGAGCTCCGTCTGACTGAGCAGTTCTTC.